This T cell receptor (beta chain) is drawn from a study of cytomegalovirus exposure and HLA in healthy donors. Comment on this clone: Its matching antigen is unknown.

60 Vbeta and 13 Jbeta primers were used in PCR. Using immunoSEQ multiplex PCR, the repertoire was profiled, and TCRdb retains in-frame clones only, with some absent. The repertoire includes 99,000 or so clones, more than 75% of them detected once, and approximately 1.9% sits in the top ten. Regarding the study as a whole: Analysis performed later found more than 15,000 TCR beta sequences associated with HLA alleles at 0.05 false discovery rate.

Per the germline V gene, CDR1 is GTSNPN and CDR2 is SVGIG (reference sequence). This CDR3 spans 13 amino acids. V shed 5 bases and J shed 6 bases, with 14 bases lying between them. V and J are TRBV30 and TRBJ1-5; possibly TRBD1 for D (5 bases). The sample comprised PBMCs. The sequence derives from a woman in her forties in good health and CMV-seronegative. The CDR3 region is CAWATGGVQPQHF. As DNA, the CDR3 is TGTGCCTGGGCGACGGGGGGGGTTCAGCCCCAGCATTTT.